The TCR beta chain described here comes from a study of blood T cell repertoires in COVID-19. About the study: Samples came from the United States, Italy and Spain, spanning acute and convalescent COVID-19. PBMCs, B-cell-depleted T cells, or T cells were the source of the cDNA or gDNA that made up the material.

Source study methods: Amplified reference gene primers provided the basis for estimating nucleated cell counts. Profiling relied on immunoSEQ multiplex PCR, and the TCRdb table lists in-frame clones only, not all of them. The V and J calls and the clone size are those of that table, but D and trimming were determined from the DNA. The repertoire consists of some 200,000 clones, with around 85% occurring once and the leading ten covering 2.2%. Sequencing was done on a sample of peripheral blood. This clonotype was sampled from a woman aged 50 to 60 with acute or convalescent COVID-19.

This CDR3 is CASSHNGGAGANVLTF. The CDR3, as DNA: TGTGCCAGCAGCCACAATGGGGGGGCTGGGGCCAACGTCCTGACTTTC. The chain joins TRBV3-1 (or the pseudogene TRBV3-2) to TRBJ2-6, with 7 bases aligning to TRBD2. Germline V gives CDR1 LGHDT, CDR2 YNNKEL (reference sequence). J gave up 2 bases and V 3 bases, and 4 bases lay outside the gene matches. This CDR3 contains 16 residues.